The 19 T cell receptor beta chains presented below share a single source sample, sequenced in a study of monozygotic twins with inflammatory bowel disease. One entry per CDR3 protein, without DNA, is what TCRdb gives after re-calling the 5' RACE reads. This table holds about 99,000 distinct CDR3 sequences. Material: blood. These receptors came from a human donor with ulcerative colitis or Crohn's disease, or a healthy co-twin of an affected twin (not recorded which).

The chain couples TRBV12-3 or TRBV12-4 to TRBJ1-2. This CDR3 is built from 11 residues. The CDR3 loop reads CASTSNYGFTF.

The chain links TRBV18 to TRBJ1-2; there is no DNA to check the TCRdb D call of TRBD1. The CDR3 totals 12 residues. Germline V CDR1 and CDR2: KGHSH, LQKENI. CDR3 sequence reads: CASSPGAYGYTF.

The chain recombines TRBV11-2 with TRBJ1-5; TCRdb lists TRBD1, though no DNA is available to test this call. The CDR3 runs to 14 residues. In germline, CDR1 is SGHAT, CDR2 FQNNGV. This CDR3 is CASSRTGVNQPQHF.

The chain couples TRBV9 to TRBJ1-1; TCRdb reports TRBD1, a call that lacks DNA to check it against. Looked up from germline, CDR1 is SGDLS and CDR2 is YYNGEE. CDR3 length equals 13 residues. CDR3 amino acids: CASSVLDTDEAFF.

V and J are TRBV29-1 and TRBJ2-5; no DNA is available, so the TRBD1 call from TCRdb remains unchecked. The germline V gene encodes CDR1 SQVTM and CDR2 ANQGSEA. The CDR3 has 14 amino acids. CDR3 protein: CSVEKDRDQETQYF.

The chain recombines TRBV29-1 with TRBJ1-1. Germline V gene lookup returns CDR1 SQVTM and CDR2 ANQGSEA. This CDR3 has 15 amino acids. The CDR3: CSVGFIGRENTEAFF.

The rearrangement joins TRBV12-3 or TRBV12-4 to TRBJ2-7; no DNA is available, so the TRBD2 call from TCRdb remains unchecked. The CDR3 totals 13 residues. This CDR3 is CASSQAGPANQYF.

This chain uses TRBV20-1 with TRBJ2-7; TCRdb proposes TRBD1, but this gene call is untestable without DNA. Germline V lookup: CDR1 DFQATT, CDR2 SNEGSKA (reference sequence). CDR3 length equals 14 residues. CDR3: CSARDYGATYEQYF.

The CDR3 loop reads CASSPLAAPTDTQYF. The chain is built from TRBV7-6 and TRBJ2-3; the D call of TRBD2 rests on TCRdb alone, since no DNA is present to check it. Germline lookup yields CDR1 SGHVS and CDR2 FNYEAQ. The CDR3 extends over 15 amino acids.

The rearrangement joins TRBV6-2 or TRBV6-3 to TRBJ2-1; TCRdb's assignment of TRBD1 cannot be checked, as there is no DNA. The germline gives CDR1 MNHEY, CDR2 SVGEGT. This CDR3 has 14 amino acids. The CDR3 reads CASRPGGGLNEQFF.

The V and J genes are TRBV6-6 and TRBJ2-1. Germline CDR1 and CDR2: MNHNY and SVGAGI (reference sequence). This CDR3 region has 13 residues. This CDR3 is CASSRNRDNEQFF.

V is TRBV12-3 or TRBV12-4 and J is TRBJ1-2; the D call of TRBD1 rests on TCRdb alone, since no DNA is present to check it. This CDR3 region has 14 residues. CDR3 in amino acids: CASSPRTTYYGYTF.

CDR3 sequence reads: CSARDRQVGDNEQFF. V and J are TRBV20-1 and TRBJ2-1; the D gene TCRdb calls, TRBD1, cannot be checked with no DNA. In germline, CDR1 is DFQATT, CDR2 SNEGSKA (reference sequence). This CDR3 has 15 residues.

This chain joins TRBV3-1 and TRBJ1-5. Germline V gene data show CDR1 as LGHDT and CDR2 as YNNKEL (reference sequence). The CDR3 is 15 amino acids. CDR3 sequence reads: CASSPARAGSQPQHF.

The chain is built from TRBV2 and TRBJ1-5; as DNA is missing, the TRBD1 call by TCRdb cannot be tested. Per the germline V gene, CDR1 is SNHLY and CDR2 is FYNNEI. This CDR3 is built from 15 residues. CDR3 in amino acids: CASSEPRKSNQPQHF. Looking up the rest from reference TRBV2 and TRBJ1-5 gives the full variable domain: EPEVTQTPSHQVTQMGQEVILRCVPISNHLYFYWYRQILGQKVEFLVSFYNNEISEKSEIFDDQFSVERPDGSNFTLKIRSTKLEDSAMYFCASSEPRKSNQPQHFGDGTRLSIL.

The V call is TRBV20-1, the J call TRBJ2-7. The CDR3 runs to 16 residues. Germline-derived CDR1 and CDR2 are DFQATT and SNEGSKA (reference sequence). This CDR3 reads CSARAPTHDEFYEQYF.

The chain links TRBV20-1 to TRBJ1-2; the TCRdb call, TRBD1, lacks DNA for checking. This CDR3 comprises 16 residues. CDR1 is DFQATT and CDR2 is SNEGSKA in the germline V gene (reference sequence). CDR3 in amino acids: CSAREGTGIFMDGYTF.

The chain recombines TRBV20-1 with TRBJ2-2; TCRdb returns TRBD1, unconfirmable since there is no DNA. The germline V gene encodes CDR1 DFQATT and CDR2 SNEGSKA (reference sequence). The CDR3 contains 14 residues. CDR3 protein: CSASGTAITGELFF.

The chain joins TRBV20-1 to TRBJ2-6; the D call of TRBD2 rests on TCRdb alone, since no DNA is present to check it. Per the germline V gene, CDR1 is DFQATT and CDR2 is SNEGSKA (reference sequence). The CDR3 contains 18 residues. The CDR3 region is CSADGRGLAGAGANVLTF.